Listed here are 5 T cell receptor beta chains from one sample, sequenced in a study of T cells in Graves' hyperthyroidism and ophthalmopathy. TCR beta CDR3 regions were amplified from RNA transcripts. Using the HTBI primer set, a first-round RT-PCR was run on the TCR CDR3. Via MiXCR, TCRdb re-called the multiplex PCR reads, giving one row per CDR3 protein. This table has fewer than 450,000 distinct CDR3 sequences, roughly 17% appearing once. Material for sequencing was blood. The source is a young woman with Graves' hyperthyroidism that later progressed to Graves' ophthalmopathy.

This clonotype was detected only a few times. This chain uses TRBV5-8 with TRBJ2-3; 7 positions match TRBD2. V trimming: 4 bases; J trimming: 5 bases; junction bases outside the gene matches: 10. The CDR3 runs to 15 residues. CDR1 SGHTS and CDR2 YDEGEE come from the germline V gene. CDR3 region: CASSSGTQKGDTQYF. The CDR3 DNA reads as TGTGCCAGCAGCAGCGGGACCCAAAAGGGAGATACGCAGTATTTT.

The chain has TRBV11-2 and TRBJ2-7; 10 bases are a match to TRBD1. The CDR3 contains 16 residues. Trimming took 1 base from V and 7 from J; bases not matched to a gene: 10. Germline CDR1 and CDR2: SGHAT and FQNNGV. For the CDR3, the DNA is TGTGCCAGCAGCTTAGGGCGGGGACAGGGGCGGCGGGAGCAGTACTTC. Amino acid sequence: CASSLGRGQGRREQYF.

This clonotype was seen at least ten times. DNA of the CDR3: TGTGCCAGTAGTGTAATAAGCTCCTACAATGAGCAGTTCTTC. Translating gives CASSVISSYNEQFF. The chain has TRBV19 and TRBJ2-1; no clear D gene. CDR3 size: 14 residues. Germline V gene sequence: CDR1 LNHDA, CDR2 SQIVND (reference sequence). With 5 bases removed from V and 0 bases from J, the gap between germline ends came to 8 bases.

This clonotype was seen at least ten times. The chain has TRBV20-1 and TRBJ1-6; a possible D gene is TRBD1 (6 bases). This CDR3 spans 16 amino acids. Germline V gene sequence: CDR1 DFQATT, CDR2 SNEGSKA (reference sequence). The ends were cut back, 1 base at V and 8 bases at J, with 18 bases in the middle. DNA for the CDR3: TGCAGTGCTAGAGGACCTAGGGGGGGCGGGCATTCACCCCTCCACTTT. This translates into CSARGPRGGGHSPLHF.

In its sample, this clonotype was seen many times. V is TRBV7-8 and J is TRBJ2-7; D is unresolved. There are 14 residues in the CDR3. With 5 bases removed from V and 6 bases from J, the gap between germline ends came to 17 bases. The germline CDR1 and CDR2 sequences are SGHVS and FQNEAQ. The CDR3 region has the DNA TGTGCCAGCAGCCACGGTTACATTTTATCCGAGCAGTACTTC. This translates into CASSHGYILSEQYF.